Shown below are 14 T cell receptor beta chains from a single sample sequenced in a study of OX40 agonist ivuxolimab in advanced cancers. Using immunoSEQ multiplex PCR, the repertoire was profiled, and TCRdb retains in-frame clones only, with some absent. The profile shows approximately 90,000 clones, roughly 91% of them singletons. The sequencing used CD4+ or CD8+ T cells sorted from blood, collected in a trial of the OX40 agonist ivuxolimab. All receptors derive from an adult with an advanced solid tumor such as melanoma, head and neck, liver or kidney cancer.

This rearrangement joins TRBV10-3 to TRBJ1-2; TRBD1 might be the D (5 bases). Germline V gives CDR1 ENHRY, CDR2 SYGVKD. Trimming shortened V by 4 bases and J by 0 bases, and 12 bases separated the two germline ends. CDR3 length: 15 amino acids. CDR3 sequence reads: CAISVLGRANYGYTF. CDR3 sequence (DNA): TGTGCCATCAGTGTACTGGGCAGGGCTAACTATGGCTACACCTTC.

The CDR3 sequence is CASSSPGLAGVRETQYF. CDR3 in DNA: TGTGCCAGCAGCTCACCGGGACTAGCGGGAGTTCGAGAGACCCAGTACTTC. This chain connects TRBV5-6 to TRBJ2-5, with TRBD2 matching 14 bases. Germline V gives CDR1 SGHDT, CDR2 YYEEEE. V trimming: 3 bases; J trimming: 4 bases; junction bases outside the gene matches: 8. The CDR3 runs to 17 residues. The full variable domain, its missing parts supplied by reference TRBV5-6 and TRBJ2-5, is DAGVTQSPTHLIKTRGQQVTLRCSPKSGHDTVSWYQQALGQGPQFIFQYYEEEERQRGNFPDRFSGHQFPNYSSELNVNALLLGDSALYLCASSSPGLAGVRETQYFGPGTRLLVL.

The chain is built from TRBV10-3 and TRBJ1-1; 7 bases are shared with TRBD1. Trimming took 5 bases from V and 3 from J; bases not matched to a gene: 3. This CDR3 has 13 residues. From germline, CDR1 is ENHRY and CDR2 SYGVKD. CDR3: CAISTGVDTEAFF. Here the CDR3 DNA reads TGTGCCATCAGTACAGGGGTAGACACTGAAGCTTTCTTT.

The chain links TRBV18 to TRBJ2-1, with no clear D. The length of the CDR3 is 15 residues. Trimming left V 3 bases short and J 2 bases short, with 11 bases between. Germline V gene data show CDR1 as KGHSH and CDR2 as LQKENI. CDR3 amino acids: CASSPVVTTYNEQFF. CDR3 nucleotide sequence: TGTGCCAGCTCACCTGTCGTAACGACCTACAATGAGCAGTTCTTC.

The chain carries TRBV10-3 and TRBJ2-5, with D uncertain. The V gene lost 4 bases and the J gene lost 5 bases, with 8 bases spanning the gap. The CDR3 totals 12 residues. Germline V gene data show CDR1 as ENHRY and CDR2 as SYGVKD. The CDR3 sequence is CAISANSETQYF. CDR3 in DNA: TGTGCCATCAGTGCGAATTCGGAGACCCAGTACTTC.

The chain recombines TRBV27 with TRBJ1-4; TRBD1 is a possible D gene (6 bases). Germline CDR1 MNHEY, CDR2 SMNVEV (reference sequence). This CDR3 has 16 residues. Deletions cut 6 bases from V and 0 bases from J, with 14 bases between. The CDR3 nucleotides are TGTGCCAGCAGACAAAACAGGGCGGCAACTAATGAAAAACTGTTTTTT. It encodes CASRQNRAATNEKLFF.

This chain uses TRBV6-1 with TRBJ1-2; 9 nucleotides agree with TRBD1. V shed 6 bases, J shed 8 bases, and the junction held 10 bases outside the gene matches. The CDR3 sequence is 14 residues long. Germline-derived CDR1 and CDR2 are MNHNS and SASEGT. The CDR3 spells CASRRTGAIGGYTF. DNA of the CDR3: TGTGCCAGCAGAAGGACAGGGGCCATCGGGGGCTACACCTTC.

This clone was seen a few times. In nucleotides, the CDR3 is TGTGCCAGCAGCTTAACCCCTAGCGGCTACGAGCAGTACTTC. It is translated as CASSLTPSGYEQYF. V usage is TRBV7-6 and J usage is TRBJ2-7, with TRBD2 matching 7 bases. Germline V gene sequence: CDR1 SGHVS, CDR2 FNYEAQ. Trimming cost V 2 bases and J 3 bases; bases outside gene matches: 4. The CDR3 spans 14 residues. Using reference TRBV7-6 and TRBJ2-7 for the parts outside the CDR3, the full variable domain is GAGVSQSPRYKVTKRGQDVALRCDPISGHVSLYWYRQALGQGPEFLTYFNYEAQQDKSGLPNDRFSAERPEGSISTLTIQRTEQRDSAMYRCASSLTPSGYEQYFGPGTRLTVT.

The J gene is TRBJ2-1, the V gene TRBV6-5; D remains ambiguous. V lost 7 bases and J lost 4, with 8 bases in between. Germline CDR1 is MNHEY and CDR2 is SVGAGI. This CDR3 is built from 12 residues. CDR3 amino acids: CASKDAYNEQFF. In DNA form, the CDR3 reads TGTGCCAGCAAGGACGCGTACAATGAGCAGTTCTTC.

This chain joins TRBV9 and TRBJ2-1; 11 bases fit TRBD2. CDR3 length: 15 amino acids. Germline V gives CDR1 SGDLS, CDR2 YYNGEE. Trimming cost V 3 bases and J 8 bases; bases outside gene matches: 7. For the CDR3, the DNA is TGTGCCAGCAGCGGGCTAGCGGGGGGCGGCGATGAGCAGTTCTTC. This sequence encodes CASSGLAGGGDEQFF.

The chain carries TRBV9 and TRBJ1-2; 8 bases are a match to TRBD1. The J segment lost 8 bases and the V segment lost 0 bases, leaving 3 bases of the junction unmatched. Germline V gene lookup returns CDR1 SGDLS and CDR2 YYNGEE. There are 13 residues in the CDR3. The CDR3 loop is CASSVDQGAGYTF. The CDR3 DNA sequence: TGTGCCAGCAGCGTAGATCAGGGGGCGGGCTACACCTTC.

This clone has a handful of counts. This sequence joins TRBV6-5 and TRBJ2-1; the D is unclear. The V end was cut by 6 bases, the J end by 9 bases, with 12 bases between. CDR1 is MNHEY and CDR2 is SVGAGI in the germline V gene. The CDR3 extends over 12 amino acids. CDR3 protein: CASSPGRREQFF. For the CDR3, the DNA is TGTGCCAGCAGCCCTGGACGTCGTGAGCAGTTCTTC.

The rearrangement uses TRBV7-8 and TRBJ2-7; the match to TRBD1 covers 8 bases. V shed 5 bases, J shed 5 bases, and the junction held 11 bases outside the gene matches. Germline CDR1 and CDR2: SGHVS and FQNEAQ. The CDR3 contains 15 residues. DNA for the CDR3: TGTGCCAGCAGCGCCAGGGGGCCGACCTTAAACGAGCAGTACTTC. It is translated as CASSARGPTLNEQYF.

V is TRBV7-2 and J is TRBJ1-4; D gene ambiguous. CDR1 and CDR2 from the germline V gene are SGHTA and FQGNSA. The CDR3 covers 13 residues. Trimming pared 1 base from V and 6 bases from J, leaving 6 bases between. The CDR3 loop reads CASSLVLYEKLFF. The CDR3 DNA reads TGTGCCAGCAGCTTAGTCCTCTATGAAAAACTGTTTTTT.